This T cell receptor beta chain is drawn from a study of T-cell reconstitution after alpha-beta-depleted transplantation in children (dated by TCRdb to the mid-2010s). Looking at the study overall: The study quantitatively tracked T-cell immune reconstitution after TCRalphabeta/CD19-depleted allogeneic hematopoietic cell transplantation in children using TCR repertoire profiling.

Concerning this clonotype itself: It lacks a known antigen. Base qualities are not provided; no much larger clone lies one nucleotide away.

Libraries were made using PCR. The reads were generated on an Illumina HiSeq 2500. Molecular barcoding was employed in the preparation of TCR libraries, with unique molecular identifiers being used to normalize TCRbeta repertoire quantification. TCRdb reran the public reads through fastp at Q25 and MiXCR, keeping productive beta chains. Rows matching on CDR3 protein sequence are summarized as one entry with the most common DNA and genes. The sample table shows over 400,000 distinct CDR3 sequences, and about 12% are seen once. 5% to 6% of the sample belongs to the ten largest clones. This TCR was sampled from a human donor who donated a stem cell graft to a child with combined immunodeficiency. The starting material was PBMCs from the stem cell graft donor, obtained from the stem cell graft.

The CDR3 region reads CASRVRGGGQPQHF. The DNA reads TGTGCCAGCAGGGTCAGGGGAGGAGGTCAGCCCCAGCATTTT. The sequence joins TRBV6-1 to TRBJ1-5; TRBD1 is a possible D gene, resting on 6 matching bases. The trim is 6 bases for V and 6 bases for J, with a gap of 15 bases between the germline ends. The CDR3 has 14 amino acids, counting the end cysteine and phenylalanine. The DNA shown is the 42-base CDR3, in frame from base 1. Based on the germline V gene, the CDR1 and CDR2 sequences are MNHNS and SASEGT.